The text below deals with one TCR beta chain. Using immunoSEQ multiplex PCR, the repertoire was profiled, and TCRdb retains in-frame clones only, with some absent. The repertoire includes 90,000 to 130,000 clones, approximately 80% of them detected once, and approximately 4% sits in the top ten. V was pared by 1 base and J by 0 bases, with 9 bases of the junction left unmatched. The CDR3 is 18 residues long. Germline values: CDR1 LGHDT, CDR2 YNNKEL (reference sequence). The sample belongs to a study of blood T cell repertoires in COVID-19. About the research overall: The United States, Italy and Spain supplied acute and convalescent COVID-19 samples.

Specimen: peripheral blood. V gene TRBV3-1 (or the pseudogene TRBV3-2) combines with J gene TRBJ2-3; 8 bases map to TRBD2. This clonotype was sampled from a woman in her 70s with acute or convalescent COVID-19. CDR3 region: CASSQVAGGVPSTDTQYF. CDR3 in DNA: TGTGCCAGCAGCCAAGTGGCGGGAGGAGTACCAAGCACAGATACGCAGTATTTT.